These T cell receptor beta chains were read from a single sample in a study of siplizumab effects on memory and regulatory T cells. The table came from immunoSEQ multiplex PCR; TCRdb's copy has only in-frame clones and leaves some out. The sample carries 85,000 to 130,000 clones, roughly 94% recorded once. Sequencing was carried out using Tregs sorted from blood. The source of these receptors is a human donor in good health. Each CDR3 is given with its conserved first and last residue. A D gene is named only where the DNA matches it firmly. The size field is filled for only some rows; it gives once, few, many or a size class.

>NA|NA|TRBV11-2|TRBJ2-3
CASSLLRGFTDTQYF
TGTGCCAGCAGCTTGTTGAGAGGATTCACAGATACGCAGTATTTT
>NA|NA|TRBV5-4|TRBJ1-1
CASSLVRGSTEAFF
TGTGCCAGCAGCTTGGTTCGGGGTAGCACTGAAGCTTTCTTT
>NA|NA|TRBV11-2|TRBJ1-5
CASSRGWRGLEPQHF
TGTGCCAGCAGCCGCGGTTGGCGGGGGCTAGAGCCCCAGCATTTT
>once|NA|TRBV12-5|TRBJ2-1
CASDSALNEQFF
TGTGCTAGTGACTCGGCGCTCAATGAGCAGTTCTTC
>NA|NA|TRBV9|TRBJ1-4
CASSERDRGYEKLFF
TGTGCCAGCAGCGAACGGGACCGAGGGTATGAAAAACTGTTTTTT
>NA|NA|TRBV5-1|TRBJ1-1
CASSFERGTEAFF
TGCGCCAGCAGCTTTGAGAGGGGCACTGAAGCTTTCTTT
>NA|NA|TRBV28|TRBJ1-1
CASSAAPLNTEAFF
TGTGCCAGCTCTGCAGCGCCCTTGAACACTGAAGCTTTCTTT
>NA|NA|TRBV15|TRBJ1-2
CATSRDRVQYGYTF
TGTGCCACCAGCAGAGACCGGGTCCAATATGGCTACACCTTC
>NA|NA|TRBV19|TRBJ1-1
CASSIRGGRTRLGEAFF
TGTGCCAGTAGTATACGGGGGGGGCGGACGAGGTTAGGTGAAGCTTTCTTT
>NA|TRBD1|TRBV7-2|TRBJ1-2
CASSPGTGLGGYGYTF
TGTGCCAGCAGCCCCGGGACAGGTTTAGGGGGCTATGGCTACACCTTC
>once|NA|TRBV10-2|TRBJ2-7
CASSEVPASYEQYF
TGCGCCAGCAGTGAGGTGCCAGCTTCCTACGAGCAGTACTTC
>NA|NA|TRBV5-4|TRBJ2-1
CASNSGSSYNEQFF
TGTGCCTCAAATAGCGGAAGCTCCTACAATGAGCAGTTCTTC
>NA|TRBD1|TRBV27|TRBJ1-1
CASSLDRDTEAFF
TGTGCCAGCAGTTTAGACAGGGACACTGAAGCTTTCTTT
>NA|NA|TRBV28|TRBJ2-4
CASSPERPGWVAKNIQYF
TGTGCCAGCAGTCCCGAGCGCCCAGGGTGGGTAGCCAAAAACATTCAGTACTTC
>NA|NA|TRBV10-2|TRBJ2-5
CASKRGAYETQYF
TGCGCCAGCAAGAGGGGCGCTTACGAGACCCAGTACTTC
>NA|NA|TRBV7-2|TRBJ2-1
CASSFMREHEQFF
TGTGCCAGCAGCTTTATGAGGGAACATGAGCAGTTCTTC
>NA|NA|TRBV7-9|TRBJ1-3
CASSSNRQVLAGNTIYF
TGTGCCAGCAGCTCAAACCGACAGGTTCTGGCTGGAAACACCATATATTTT
>NA|NA|TRBV6-6|TRBJ2-3
CASAGLDTQYF
TGTGCCAGCGCCGGTTTAGATACGCAGTATTTT
>NA|TRBD2|TRBV7-2|TRBJ2-1
CASSISGRLSSGEQFF
TGTGCCAGCAGCATTAGCGGGAGGCTCTCCTCGGGGGAGCAGTTCTTC
>NA|NA|TRBV13|TRBJ1-3
CASSFVASGNTIYF
TGTGCCAGCAGCTTCGTGGCCTCTGGAAACACCATATATTTT
>NA|NA|TRBV6-5|TRBJ1-1
CASSYVGARTEAFF
TGTGCCAGCAGTTACGTGGGGGCGCGGACTGAAGCTTTCTTT
>NA|TRBD2|TRBV27|TRBJ2-3
CASSPPGLAGENTDTQYF
TGTGCCAGCAGTCCCCCGGGACTAGCGGGAGAGAACACAGATACGCAGTATTTT
>NA|NA|TRBV19|TRBJ1-5
CASSASYSNQPQHF
TGTGCCAGTAGTGCCAGTTATAGCAATCAGCCCCAGCATTTT
>NA|NA|TRBV6-1|TRBJ1-5
CASNHQGSNQPQHF
TGTGCCAGCAATCACCAGGGTAGCAATCAGCCCCAGCATTTT
>NA|NA|TRBV27|TRBJ2-7
CASSFRGSSYEQYF
TGTGCCAGCAGTTTTCGTGGGTCCTCCTACGAGCAGTACTTC